A single sample is the source of the 11 T cell receptor beta chains below, sequenced in a study of cytomegalovirus exposure and HLA in healthy donors. In the PCR, 60 Vbeta and 13 Jbeta primers were used. Profiled with immunoSEQ multiplex PCR; TCRdb holds only in-frame clones, not every one. The sample carries roughly 180,000 clones, roughly 84% recorded once. Sequencing was performed on PBMCs. The receptors stem from a male donor in good health and CMV-seronegative.

V is TRBV18 and J is TRBJ2-5; TRBD1 aligns across 11 bases. The DNA end is more similar to TRBJ2-7, so the J call may be wrong. CDR3 length: 15 residues. Per germline, CDR1 KGHSH and CDR2 LQKENI. CDR3: CASSPTGTGGYEQYF. In nucleotides, the CDR3 is TGTGCCAGCTCACCGACCGGGACAGGGGGCTACGAGCAGTACTTC.

CDR3 coding DNA: TGTGCCAGCAGCGCCCGGAAGGCAGGGGGTAATTCACCCCTCCACTTT. Translated, it gives CASSARKAGGNSPLHF. V is TRBV9 and J is TRBJ1-6; 7 nucleotides agree with TRBD1. The germline gives CDR1 SGDLS, CDR2 YYNGEE. Trimming removed 3 bases from V and 6 bases from J; junction bases left unmatched: 9. This CDR3 is 16 amino acids long.

The V gene is TRBV29-1, the J gene TRBJ1-3, with 8 bases identical to TRBD1. The CDR3 spans 16 residues. V dropped 7 bases and J dropped 1; count of bases not matched to a gene: 12. Germline V gene sequence: CDR1 SQVTM, CDR2 ANQGSEA. CDR3 protein: CSASLGQGGSGNTIYF. CDR3 sequence (DNA): TGCAGCGCTTCCCTCGGACAGGGAGGTTCTGGAAACACCATATATTTT.

This chain connects TRBV7-7 to TRBJ2-5; the match to TRBD1 covers 7 bases. V shed 4 bases and J 4 bases; nucleotides not matched to a gene: 6. The CDR3 contains 14 residues. Per germline, CDR1 SSHAT and CDR2 FNYEAQ (reference sequence). DNA of the CDR3: TGTGCCAGCAGCTCCGGGACAGTCGGAGAGACCCAGTACTTC. Protein product: CASSSGTVGETQYF. Full variable domain (rest looked up from reference TRBV7-7 and TRBJ2-5): GAGVSQSPRYKVTKRGQDVTLRCDPISSHATLYWYQQALGQGPEFLTYFNYEAQPDKSGLPSDRFSAERPEGSISTLTIQRTEQRDSAMYRCASSSGTVGETQYFGPGTRLLVL.

The chain couples TRBV10-3 to TRBJ2-1; 8 positions agree with TRBD2. Germline CDR1 ENHRY, CDR2 SYGVKD. The CDR3 is made up of 14 amino acids. The trim removed 3 bases at V and 9 bases at J, leaving 7 bases unmatched. CDR3 loop: CAISELSGKAEQFF. CDR3 DNA sequence: TGTGCCATCAGTGAACTTAGCGGGAAGGCTGAGCAGTTCTTC.

The chain employs TRBV21-1 and TRBJ2-3; the table's D call, TRBD2, has no DNA check behind it. TRBV21-1 is recorded as a pseudogene. This CDR3 spans 16 amino acids. Here the CDR3 DNA reads TGTGCCAGCAGCAAAGGCGGCGGGCGATCCACAGATACGCAGTATTTT. Its protein product is CASSKGGGRSTDTQYF.

The chain employs TRBV2 and TRBJ1-1; 8 positions match TRBD1. CDR1 SNHLY and CDR2 FYNNEI come from the germline V gene. The CDR3 is made up of 11 amino acids. The junction had 1 base not matched to a gene; V was cut back by 6 bases and J by 7 bases. Here the CDR3 reads CASRDRVEAFF. For the CDR3, the DNA is TGTGCCAGCAGGGACAGGGTTGAAGCTTTCTTT.

The J gene is TRBJ2-4, the V gene TRBV19, with a possible D match to TRBD2 (5 bases). The germline V and J ends were trimmed by 7 bases and 7 bases, with 8 bases remaining between them. Germline V gene sequence: CDR1 LNHDA, CDR2 SQIVND (reference sequence). The CDR3 is 11 amino acids. Here the CDR3 DNA reads TGTGCCAGTAAGAGGGAGAACATTCAGTACTTC. It yields the protein CASKRENIQYF.

The chain uses TRBV2 and TRBJ1-5, with TRBD1 matching 8 bases. Germline assignment: CDR1 SNHLY and CDR2 FYNNEI. The CDR3 totals 13 residues. The junction had 7 bases not matched to a gene; V was cut back by 10 bases and J by 5 bases. The CDR3 sequence is CATQGQDHQPQHF. DNA for the CDR3: TGTGCCACCCAGGGACAGGACCATCAGCCCCAGCATTTT.

The genes are TRBV6-5 and TRBJ2-7; possible D gene TRBD1, 6 bases. Germline values: CDR1 MNHEY, CDR2 SVGAGI. The CDR3 spans 11 residues. V was cut by 7 bases and J by 10 bases, with 14 bases left in between. CDR3 residues: CASTYGTHQYF. The CDR3 coding sequence is TGTGCCAGCACCTACGGGACACATCAGTACTTC.

CDR3 loop: CASLRQMSEQFF. In nucleotides, the CDR3 is TGTGCCAGCTTGCGTCAAATGAGTGAGCAGTTCTTC. The rearrangement joins TRBV6-1 to TRBJ2-1; D is unresolved. This CDR3 spans 12 amino acids. The germline CDR1 and CDR2 sequences are MNHNS and SASEGT. V was cut by 8 bases and J by 9 bases, with 14 bases left in between.